The 28 T cell receptor beta chains below come from one sample, sequenced in a study of Graves' ophthalmopathy and Graves' hyperthyroidism. TCR beta CDR3 regions were amplified from RNA transcripts. In the first round, RT-PCR was carried out with HTBI primers, and a multiplex PCR formed the second round. Using its own MiXCR run on the multiplex PCR reads, TCRdb lists one record per CDR3 protein. The sample consists of 150,000 to 200,000 distinct CDR3 sequences, 39% of them appearing once. The sample taken for sequencing was peripheral blood. The receptor set was obtained from a man aged 25 to 45 with Graves' ophthalmopathy.

This chain connects TRBV28 to TRBJ2-5, with a weak D call TRBD2 (6 bases). Trimming cost V 8 bases and J 2 bases, with 15 bases left between them. Germline V gives CDR1 MDHEN, CDR2 SYDVKM. This CDR3 region has 14 residues. CDR3 loop: CASRPFGGQETQYF. The CDR3 DNA reads as TGTGCCAGCCGACCCTTCGGGGGACAAGAGACCCAGTACTTC.

This clonotype was picked up many times. The chain employs TRBV15 and TRBJ2-5; D perhaps matches TRBD1 (5 bases). This CDR3 is built from 14 residues. CDR1 is LNHNV, CDR2 YYDKDF, per germline (reference sequence). V was pared by 4 bases and J by 2 bases, with 11 bases between. The CDR3 sequence: CATSKEAGQETQYF. DNA of the CDR3: TGTGCCACCAGCAAGGAAGCAGGGCAAGAGACCCAGTACTTC.

This clonotype occurred once. The V gene is TRBV20-1, the J gene TRBJ2-5, with D unresolved. Germline CDR1 is DFQATT and CDR2 is SNEGSKA (reference sequence). The CDR3 length is 12 residues. V lost 6 bases and J lost 2, with 10 bases in between. The CDR3 nucleotides are TGCAGTGCCCTAGGACCACAAGAGACCCAGTACTTC. Translating gives CSALGPQETQYF.

This clonotype was counted at least ten times. This chain uses TRBV28 with TRBJ1-5; D is ambiguous. The V gene's germline CDR1 is MDHEN and CDR2 SYDVKM. The CDR3 has 14 amino acids. Between the trimmed V and J ends, which lost 10 bases and 2 bases, there was a span of 15 bases. For the CDR3, the DNA is TGTGCCACCGGACTGCCCGACGGCAATCAGCCCCAGCATTTT. Its protein is CATGLPDGNQPQHF.

In its sample, this clonotype was seen once. The chain is built from TRBV2 and TRBJ2-5; D possibly uses TRBD1 or TRBD2 (5 bases each). Germline CDR1 SNHLY, CDR2 FYNNEI. The CDR3 runs to 11 residues. V was trimmed by 8 bases and J by 5 bases, leaving 9 bases between them. The CDR3 spells CASGDLETQYF. CDR3 bases: TGTGCCAGCGGGGACCTGGAGACCCAGTACTTC.

This clonotype was seen just once. The rearrangement joins TRBV6-1 to TRBJ1-2; maybe TRBD1 (6 bases). Germline V gene lookup returns CDR1 MNHNS and CDR2 SASEGT. Trimming left V 8 bases short and J 2 bases short, with 15 bases between. CDR3 length equals 14 residues. CDR3 residues: CASQGNNKNYGYTF. The CDR3 DNA follows: TGTGCCAGCCAGGGGAATAACAAGAACTATGGCTACACCTTC.

This clonotype has only one observation. This chain joins TRBV4-1 and TRBJ2-5, with D possibly TRBD2 on 6 matching bases. V lost 3 bases to trimming and J lost 0 bases, with 11 bases between them. The CDR3 contains 15 residues. The V gene's germline CDR1 is MGHRA and CDR2 YSYEKL. The CDR3 DNA reads TGCGCCAGCAGCCATCACCGGGACTACCAAGAGACCCAGTACTTC. Protein sequence: CASSHHRDYQETQYF.

This sequence joins TRBV7-2 and TRBJ1-1, with 9 positions matching TRBD1. Per germline, CDR1 SGHTA and CDR2 FQGNSA. This CDR3 spans 13 amino acids. J lost 9 bases, V lost 7 bases, and 9 bases had no gene match. As DNA, the CDR3 is TGTGCCAGCACGCTGGACAGGGGAGAGCAAGCTTTCTTT. It specifies CASTLDRGEQAFF. The entire variable domain, with the rest obtained from reference TRBV7-2 and TRBJ1-1, is as follows: GAGVSQSPSNKVTEKGKDVELRCDPISGHTALYWYRQSLGQGLEFLIYFQGNSAPDKSGLPSDRFSAERTGGSVSTLTIQRTQQEDSAVYLCASTLDRGEQAFFGQGTRLTVV.

This clonotype came up many times. The chain employs TRBV11-3 and TRBJ2-7, with 8 bases that match TRBD2. Germline V CDR1 and CDR2: SGHNT, YENEEA. The CDR3 loop spans 12 amino acids. J was trimmed by 3 bases and V by 9 bases; bases with no gene match: 4. DNA of the CDR3: TGTGCCAGTCGGGGGGGAAACTACGAGCAGTACTTC. It yields the protein CASRGGNYEQYF.

V gene TRBV28 combines with J gene TRBJ1-6; 9 nucleotides align to TRBD1. The CDR3 has 14 amino acids. V gave up 3 bases and J gave up 8 bases; unmatched junction bases: 2. Germline CDR1 reads MDHEN; CDR2 reads SYDVKM. The CDR3 here is CASSLTGGHSPLHF. The DNA for the CDR3 is TGTGCCAGCAGTTTGACAGGGGGTCATTCACCCCTCCACTTT.

This clonotype has a count of ten or more. The rearrangement links TRBV6-2 or TRBV6-3 to TRBJ1-2; D unresolved. The CDR3 totals 12 residues. Per the germline V gene, CDR1 is MNHEY and CDR2 is SVGEGT. Trimming removed 6 bases from V and 5 bases from J, with 10 bases in between. CDR3 in DNA: TGTGCCAGCAGACCAGACACTTATGGCTACACCTTC. Residues: CASRPDTYGYTF.

The chain has TRBV20-1 and TRBJ1-6; D remains ambiguous. V gave up 1 base and J gave up 6 bases, with 10 bases separating them. The CDR3 totals 14 residues. Germline CDR1 reads DFQATT; CDR2 reads SNEGSKA (reference sequence). In nucleotides, the CDR3 is TGCAGTGCTAGAGTGTACTCCCTTAATTCACCCCTCCACTTT. Its translation is CSARVYSLNSPLHF.

The V and J genes are TRBV6-2 or TRBV6-3 and TRBJ2-7; tentative D call: TRBD2 (6 bases). CDR1 is MNHEY, CDR2 SVGEGT, per germline. The V and J ends lost 10 bases and 1 base respectively, with 11 bases between them. This CDR3 region has 12 residues. DNA of the CDR3: TGTGCCACCGGGACTGTGTCCTACGAGCAGTACTTC. Its translation is CATGTVSYEQYF.

The V call is TRBV28, the J call TRBJ2-5, with D perhaps given as TRBD1 or TRBD2 (5 bases each). Trimming pared 6 bases from V and 0 bases from J, leaving 8 bases between. CDR1 is MDHEN and CDR2 is SYDVKM in the germline V gene. The CDR3 loop spans 13 amino acids. CDR3 protein: CASSPGHQETQYF. In DNA, the CDR3 is TGTGCCAGCAGCCCGGGACACCAAGAGACCCAGTACTTC. The whole variable domain, remainder taken from reference TRBV28 and TRBJ2-5, is DVKVTQSSRYLVKRTGEKVFLECVQDMDHENMFWYRQDPGLGLRLIYFSYDVKMKEKGDIPEGYSVSREKKERFSLILESASTNQTSMYLCASSPGHQETQYFGPGTRLLVL.

The chain uses TRBV6-5 and TRBJ2-7; 9 bases match TRBD1. Germline CDR1 reads MNHEY; CDR2 reads SVGAGI. This CDR3 region has 14 residues. Trimming at V came to 4 bases and at J to 5 bases, leaving 6 bases not matched to a gene. CDR3 coding DNA: TGTGCCAGCAGTTTTAGAGACAGGGGGGACGAGCAGTACTTC. Protein product: CASSFRDRGDEQYF.

This clonotype was picked up many times. This chain links TRBV6-2 or TRBV6-3 with TRBJ1-5; 10 bases fit TRBD1. Germline CDR1 is MNHEY and CDR2 is SVGEGT. V was pared by 6 bases and J by 5 bases, with 10 bases of the junction left unmatched. The length of the CDR3 is 16 residues. The CDR3 coding sequence is TGTGCCAGCAGACACTGGAGACAGGGGGCTTATCAGCCCCAGCATTTT. This gives the protein CASRHWRQGAYQPQHF.

This sequence joins TRBV12-3 or TRBV12-4 and TRBJ1-6; 7 bases map to TRBD1. After removal of 4 bases from V and 8 bases from J, the junction contained 5 bases not matched to a gene. The CDR3 loop spans 14 amino acids. The CDR3 loop is CASSSGQEHSPLHF. The DNA for the CDR3 is TGTGCCAGCAGTTCCGGACAGGAACATTCACCCCTCCACTTT.

This clonotype was seen many times. The chain employs TRBV18 and TRBJ1-2, with D perhaps matching TRBD1 (6 bases). The germline V gene encodes CDR1 KGHSH and CDR2 LQKENI. Trimming shortened V by 2 bases and J by 5 bases, and 12 bases separated the two germline ends. This CDR3 contains 14 residues. The CDR3 region is CASSPIGGVYGYTF. The CDR3 region has the DNA TGTGCCAGCTCACCAATCGGGGGCGTGTATGGCTACACCTTC.

The CDR3 loop reads CASSYSSAGWGTYSNQPQHF. CDR3 DNA sequence: TGTGCCAGCAGTTACTCTAGCGCAGGATGGGGGACCTATAGCAATCAGCCCCAGCATTTT. The chain employs TRBV6-2 or TRBV6-3 and TRBJ1-5; possible D gene TRBD1, 5 bases. Germline V gene data show CDR1 as MNHEY and CDR2 as SVGEGT. This CDR3 is built from 20 residues. Trimming removed 0 bases at V and 0 bases at J, with 21 bases between.

This clonotype was seen many times. This sequence may be a read error, since a much larger clone differs from it by one base. V and J are TRBV6-2 or TRBV6-3 and TRBJ1-2, with 9 positions matching TRBD1. The V gene's germline CDR1 is MNHEY and CDR2 SVGEGT. There are 16 residues in the CDR3. The DNA of the CDR3 is TGTGCCAGCGCACCGGGACAGGGCTCCCAGAACTATGGCCACACCTTC. It codes for CASAPGQGSQNYGHTF.

At least ten counts were recorded for this clonotype. The chain employs TRBV30 and TRBJ2-2; possibly TRBD2 for D (6 bases). CDR3 length equals 14 residues. The V end lost 0 bases, the J end lost 6 bases, and 11 bases lay between the germline ends. Per the germline V gene, CDR1 is GTSNPN and CDR2 is SVGIG (reference sequence). The CDR3 here is CAWSVGWEAGELFF. The DNA of the CDR3 is TGTGCCTGGAGTGTAGGATGGGAGGCCGGGGAGCTGTTTTTT.

The chain employs TRBV12-3 or TRBV12-4 and TRBJ2-5; 9 nucleotides align to TRBD1. This CDR3 is built from 16 residues. The V and J ends lost 4 bases and 4 bases, in that order; junction bases with no gene match: 10. The CDR3 nucleotides read TGTGCCAGCAGTTCCCTTCAGACAGGGGGAGGAGAGACCCAGTACTTC. The encoded protein is CASSSLQTGGGETQYF.

This chain joins TRBV12-3 or TRBV12-4 and TRBJ2-5, with 9 bases lining up with TRBD1. The CDR3 is 15 residues long. V shed 3 bases and J 4 bases; nucleotides not matched to a gene: 6. CDR3: CASSLAGTGTETQYF. CDR3 bases: TGTGCCAGCAGTTTGGCCGGGACAGGGACAGAGACCCAGTACTTC.

The gene calls are TRBV12-3 or TRBV12-4 and TRBJ2-7, with 7 bases aligning to TRBD1. J was trimmed by 5 bases and V by 6 bases; bases with no gene match: 13. The CDR3 contains 15 residues. The CDR3 protein is CASSQRQGGRDEQYF. DNA for the CDR3: TGTGCCAGCAGCCAGCGACAGGGTGGTCGAGACGAGCAGTACTTC.

The table lists this clonotype with many counts. The V and J genes are TRBV6-2 or TRBV6-3 and TRBJ2-6; no clear D gene. There are 19 residues in the CDR3. Germline V CDR1 and CDR2: MNHEY, SVGEGT. The V end was cut by 0 bases, the J end by 1 base, with 16 bases between. The CDR3 reads CASSYSPVPHPSGANVLTF. In DNA form, the CDR3 reads TGTGCCAGCAGTTACTCCCCGGTACCACATCCTTCTGGGGCCAACGTCCTGACTTTC.

This clonotype was observed many times. V usage is TRBV27 and J usage is TRBJ1-5; TRBD1 might be the D (5 bases). The CDR3 runs to 14 residues. Germline CDR1 is MNHEY and CDR2 is SMNVEV (reference sequence). Trimming stripped 8 bases from V and 0 bases from J, with 11 bases between. The CDR3 coding sequence is TGTGCCAGCGGGGCACCTTATAGCAATCAGCCCCAGCATTTT. Protein: CASGAPYSNQPQHF.

This clonotype was seen repeatedly, ten times or more. The chain is built from TRBV7-2 and TRBJ2-5, with D perhaps TRBD2 (5 bases). Per the germline V gene, CDR1 is SGHTA and CDR2 is FQGNSA. V was pared by 7 bases and J by 1 base, with 16 bases between. CDR3 length: 15 amino acids. CDR3 sequence (DNA): TGTGCCAGCATCCCAGCGGCACACTTCCAAGAGACCCAGTACTTC. Translated: CASIPAAHFQETQYF.

This clonotype was observed a handful of times. The chain recombines TRBV30 with TRBJ1-1; TRBD1 might be the D (6 bases). The V gene lost 3 bases and the J gene lost 7 bases, with 9 bases spanning the gap. This CDR3 contains 11 residues. Germline assignment: CDR1 GTSNPN and CDR2 SVGIG (reference sequence). CDR3 protein: CAWRGGIEAFF. The CDR3 bases are TGTGCCTGGAGAGGGGGGATTGAAGCTTTCTTT.